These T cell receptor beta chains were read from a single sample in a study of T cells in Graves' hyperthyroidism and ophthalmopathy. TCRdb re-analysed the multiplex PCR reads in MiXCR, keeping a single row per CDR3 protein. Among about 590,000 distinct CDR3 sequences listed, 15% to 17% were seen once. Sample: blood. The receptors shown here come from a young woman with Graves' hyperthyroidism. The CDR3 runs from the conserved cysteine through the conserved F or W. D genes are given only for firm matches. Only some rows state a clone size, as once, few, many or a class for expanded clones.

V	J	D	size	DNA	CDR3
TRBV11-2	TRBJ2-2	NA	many	TGTGCCAGCAGCTCGGTCGGACAGACGAACACCGGGGAGCTGTTTTTT	CASSSVGQTNTGELFF
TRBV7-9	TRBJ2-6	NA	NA	TGTGCCAGCAGCTTAGTTCAGATCTCTGGGGCCAACGTCCTGACTTTC	CASSLVQISGANVLTF
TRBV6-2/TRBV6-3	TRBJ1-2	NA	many	TGTGCCAGCAGTTACGGACAGCCTTACTATGGCTACACCTTC	CASSYGQPYYGYTF
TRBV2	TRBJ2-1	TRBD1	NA	TGTGCCAGCAACGGGGGACAGGACTCCTACAATGAGCAGTTCTTC	CASNGGQDSYNEQFF
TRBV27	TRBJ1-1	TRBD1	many	TGTGCCAGCAGTTTAGACAGGGGACTGAACACTGAAGCTTTCTTT	CASSLDRGLNTEAFF
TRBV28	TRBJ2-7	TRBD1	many	TGTGCCAGCAGTTTTCGATACAGGGGCGCGTACGAGCAGTACTTC	CASSFRYRGAYEQYF
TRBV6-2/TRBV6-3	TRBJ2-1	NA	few	TGTGCCAGCAGTTACTTACCGCCGAGCTCCTACAATGAGCAGTTCTTC	CASSYLPPSSYNEQFF
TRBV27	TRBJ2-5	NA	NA	TGTGCCAGCAGTTTTAACGGGGAGACCCAGTACTTC	CASSFNGETQYF
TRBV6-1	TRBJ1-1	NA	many	TGTGCCACACAGGGCTTCATTGGGACTGAAGCTTTCTTT	CATQGFIGTEAFF
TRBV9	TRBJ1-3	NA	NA	TGTGCCAGCAGCGTGGGACCGGTTGGCTCTGGAAACACCATATATTTT	CASSVGPVGSGNTIYF
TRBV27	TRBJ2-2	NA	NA	TGTGCCAGCACACCCGGCCTTCCCGGCGGGGAGCTGTTTTTT	CASTPGLPGGELFF
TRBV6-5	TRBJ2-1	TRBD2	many	TGTGCCAGCAGTTATCAAGCGGGAGTTTCTCCTACAAATGAGCAGTTCTTC	CASSYQAGVSPTNEQFF